This T cell receptor (beta chain) was identified in a study of T cell responses to AZD1222 COVID-19 vaccine. Study results and limitations: Along spike, vaccine-associated CD4 TCRs were found throughout, with dominance at 160-218 and 743-854. Baseline antibody screening turned up just a handful of seropositive AZD1222 recipients. Two doses of AZD1222 preceded a rise in Spike-specific TCR breadth and depth.

With respect to this clone: The antigen remains undetermined.

There are 16 residues in the CDR3. V gave up 10 bases and J gave up 1 base; unmatched junction bases: 10. The germline CDR1 and CDR2 sequences are SNHLY and FYNNEI. Assay: immunoSEQ multiplex PCR; the TCRdb copy retains only in-frame clones and omits some. The sample contains 18,000 or so clones, around nine tenths of which appear only once. This specimen was peripheral blood, taken 28 days after the second AZD1222 dose. The J gene is TRBJ2-7, the V gene TRBV2; 13 nucleotides line up with TRBD2. This TCR was recovered from an adult who received the AZD1222 COVID-19 vaccine. In nucleotides, the CDR3 is TGTGCCAACACACTAGCGGGAGGGCCTTTGTCCTACGAGCAGTACTTC. Its protein is CANTLAGGPLSYEQYF.